This is a list of T cell receptor beta chains from one sample in a study of blood T cell repertoires in COVID-19. The repertoire was sequenced with immunoSEQ multiplex PCR; TCRdb's copy has only in-frame clones and lacks some. The table records about 50,000 clones, approximately 85% of them present only once. The source material was peripheral blood. Every receptor here comes from a man in his 60s with acute or convalescent COVID-19. Both conserved end residues are part of each CDR3.

>TRBJ2-7|TRBV7-3
CASSPQTGSEQYF
>TRBJ2-7|TRBV7-8
CASSLASGLADSYEQYF
>TRBJ2-1|TRBV5-1
CASSFVAGPYNEQFF
>TRBJ2-1|TRBV9
CASSTRGLGLNEQFF
>TRBJ1-4|TRBV2
CASKGAPANEKLFF
>TRBJ1-5|TRBV5-8
CASSRRTGSSNQPQHF
>TRBJ2-7|TRBV21-1
CASSRLRDRGSGRVRDEQYF
>TRBJ2-7|TRBV11-2
CASSFGQGYEQYF
>TRBJ1-1|TRBV7-9
CASSPGGTEAFF
>TRBJ1-6|TRBV6-6
CASIAAVRGNSPLHF
>TRBJ2-2|TRBV6-6
CASTQWTLHGELFF
>TRBJ1-5|TRBV19
CASSLWTDSNQPQHF
>TRBJ1-1|TRBV11-2
CASSSPRGNTEAFF
>TRBJ2-1|TRBV6-5
CASSRQGGNEQFF
>TRBJ2-7|TRBV3-1/TRBV3-2
CASSQGSGQGYEQYF
>TRBJ2-1|TRBV5-1
CASSLLSPLYNEQFF
>TRBJ2-1|TRBV5-6
CASSLADSGIQFF
>TRBJ1-4|TRBV5-8
CASSSGQTNEKLFF
>TRBJ2-7|TRBV24-1
CATGGGTPHEQYF
>TRBJ2-6|TRBV5-8
CASSSPLTGPRGANVLTF
>TRBJ2-7|TRBV3-1/TRBV3-2
CASSQTSGLTYEQYF
>TRBJ2-5|TRBV10-1
CASSEWPGEQETQYF
>TRBJ1-1|TRBV28
CASSLGRTRGTEAFF
>TRBJ1-5|TRBV28
CASSFGYQPQHF
>TRBJ2-7|TRBV7-3
CASSLTGAGYEQYF
>TRBJ2-7|TRBV5-1
CASSLLPSSGGLEYEQYF
>TRBJ1-1|TRBV11-2
CASSLVIQRNTEAFF